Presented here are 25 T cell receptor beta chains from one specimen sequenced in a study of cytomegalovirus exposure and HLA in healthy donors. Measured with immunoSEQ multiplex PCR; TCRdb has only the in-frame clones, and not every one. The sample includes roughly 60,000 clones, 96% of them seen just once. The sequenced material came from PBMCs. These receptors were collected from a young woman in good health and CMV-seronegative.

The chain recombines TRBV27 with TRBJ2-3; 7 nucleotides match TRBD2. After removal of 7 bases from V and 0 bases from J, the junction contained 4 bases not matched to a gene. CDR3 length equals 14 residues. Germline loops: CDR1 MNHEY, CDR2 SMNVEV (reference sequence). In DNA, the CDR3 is TGTGCCAGCACCCCGGGGGGAAGCACAGATACGCAGTATTTT. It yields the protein CASTPGGSTDTQYF.

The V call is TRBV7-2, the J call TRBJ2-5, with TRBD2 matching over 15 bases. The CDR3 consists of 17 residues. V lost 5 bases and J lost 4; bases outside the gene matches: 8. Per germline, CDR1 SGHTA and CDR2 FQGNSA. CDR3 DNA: TGTGCCAGCAGCCCCCGTCGGACTAGCGGGAGGGGAGAGACCCAGTACTTC. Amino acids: CASSPRRTSGRGETQYF.

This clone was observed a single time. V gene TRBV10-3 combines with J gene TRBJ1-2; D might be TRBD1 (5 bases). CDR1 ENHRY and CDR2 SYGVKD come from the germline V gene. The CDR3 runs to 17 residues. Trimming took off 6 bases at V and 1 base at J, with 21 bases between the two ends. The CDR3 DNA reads TGTGCCATCAGCTTGCGCCCCCCCAGGGATGGTAACTATGGCTACACCTTC. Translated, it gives CAISLRPPRDGNYGYTF.

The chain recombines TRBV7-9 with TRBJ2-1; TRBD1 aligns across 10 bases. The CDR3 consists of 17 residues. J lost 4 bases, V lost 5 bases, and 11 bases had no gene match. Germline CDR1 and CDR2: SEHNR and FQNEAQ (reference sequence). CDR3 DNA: TGTGCCAGCAGCCCCGTTGGGGGACAGGGGAGATACAATGAGCAGTTCTTC. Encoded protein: CASSPVGGQGRYNEQFF. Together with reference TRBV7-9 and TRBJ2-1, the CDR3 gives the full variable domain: DTGVSQNPRHKITKRGQNVTFRCDPISEHNRLYWYRQTLGQGPEFLTYFQNEAQLEKSRLLSDRFSAERPKGSFSTLEIQRTEQGDSAMYLCASSPVGGQGRYNEQFFGPGTRLTVL.

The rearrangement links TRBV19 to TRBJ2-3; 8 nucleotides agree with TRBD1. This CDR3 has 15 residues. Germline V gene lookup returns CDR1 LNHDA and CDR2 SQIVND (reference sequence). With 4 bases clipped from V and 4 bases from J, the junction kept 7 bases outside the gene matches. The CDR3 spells CASSTQGALADTQYF. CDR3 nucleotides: TGTGCCAGTAGTACGCAGGGGGCGCTTGCAGATACGCAGTATTTT.

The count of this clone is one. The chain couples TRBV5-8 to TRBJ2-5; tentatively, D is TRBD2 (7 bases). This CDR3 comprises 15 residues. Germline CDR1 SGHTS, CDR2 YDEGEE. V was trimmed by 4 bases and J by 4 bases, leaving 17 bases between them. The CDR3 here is CASSKWPGGGETQYF. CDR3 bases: TGTGCCAGCAGCAAATGGCCGGGGGGCGGAGAGACCCAGTACTTC.

CDR3 loop: CASSQPGHQNQPQHF. DNA of the CDR3: TGCGCCAGCAGCCAACCGGGACACCAAAATCAGCCCCAGCATTTT. The chain recombines TRBV4-1 with TRBJ1-5; D may be TRBD1 (6 bases). The CDR3 is 15 amino acids. Per germline, CDR1 MGHRA and CDR2 YSYEKL. Trimming stripped 2 bases from V and 4 bases from J, with 12 bases between.

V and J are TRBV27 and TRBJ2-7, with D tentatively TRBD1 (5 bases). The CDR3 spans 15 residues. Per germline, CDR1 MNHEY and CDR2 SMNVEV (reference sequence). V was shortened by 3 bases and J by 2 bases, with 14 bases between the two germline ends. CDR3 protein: CASSLDTKGTYEQYF. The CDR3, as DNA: TGTGCCAGCAGTTTGGACACAAAGGGGACCTACGAGCAGTACTTC.

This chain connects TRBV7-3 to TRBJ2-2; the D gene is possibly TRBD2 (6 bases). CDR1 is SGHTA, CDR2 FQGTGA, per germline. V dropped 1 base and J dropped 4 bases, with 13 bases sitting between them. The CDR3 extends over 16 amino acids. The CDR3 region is CASSLIPGVSTGELFF. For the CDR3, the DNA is TGTGCCAGCAGCTTAATTCCGGGAGTAAGCACCGGGGAGCTGTTTTTT.

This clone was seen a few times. Written as DNA, the CDR3 is TGTGCCAGCAGCCAAGATCGGGGAGCGGGGGGGGAGACCCAGTACTTC. Translated, it gives CASSQDRGAGGETQYF. The rearrangement links TRBV4-2 to TRBJ2-5; 10 nucleotides match TRBD2. CDR3 length: 16 residues. The J segment lost 5 bases and the V segment lost 0 bases, leaving 6 bases of the junction unmatched. Germline loops: CDR1 LGHNA, CDR2 YNFKEQ.

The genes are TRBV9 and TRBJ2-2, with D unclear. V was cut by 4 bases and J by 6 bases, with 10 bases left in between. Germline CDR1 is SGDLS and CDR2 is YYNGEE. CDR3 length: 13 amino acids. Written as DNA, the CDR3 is TGTGCCAGCAGCCCAGAGGTTCCCGGGGAGCTGTTTTTT. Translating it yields CASSPEVPGELFF.

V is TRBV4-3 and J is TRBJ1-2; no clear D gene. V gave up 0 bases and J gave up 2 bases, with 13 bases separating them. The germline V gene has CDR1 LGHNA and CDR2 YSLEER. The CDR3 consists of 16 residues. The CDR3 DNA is TGCGCCAGCAGCCAAGATTGGGAGGCGTCGAACTATGGCTACACCTTC. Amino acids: CASSQDWEASNYGYTF.

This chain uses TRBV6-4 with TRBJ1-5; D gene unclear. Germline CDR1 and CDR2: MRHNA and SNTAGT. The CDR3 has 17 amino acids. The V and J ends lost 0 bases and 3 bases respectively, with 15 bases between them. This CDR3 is CASSDSSGREPNQPQHF. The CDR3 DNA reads TGTGCCAGCAGTGACTCGAGCGGGAGGGAACCCAATCAGCCCCAGCATTTT.

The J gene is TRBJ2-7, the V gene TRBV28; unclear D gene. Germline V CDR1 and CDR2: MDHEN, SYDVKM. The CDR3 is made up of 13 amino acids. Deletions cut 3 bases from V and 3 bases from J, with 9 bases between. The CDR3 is CASSLGADYEQYF. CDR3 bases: TGTGCCAGCAGTTTGGGCGCAGACTACGAGCAGTACTTC.

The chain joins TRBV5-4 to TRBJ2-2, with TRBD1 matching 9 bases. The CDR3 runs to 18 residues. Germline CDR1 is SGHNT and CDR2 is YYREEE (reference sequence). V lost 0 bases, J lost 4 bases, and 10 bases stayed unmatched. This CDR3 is CASSLAPLGTGSTGELFF. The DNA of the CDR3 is TGTGCCAGCAGCTTGGCTCCTTTGGGGACAGGGAGCACCGGGGAGCTGTTTTTT.

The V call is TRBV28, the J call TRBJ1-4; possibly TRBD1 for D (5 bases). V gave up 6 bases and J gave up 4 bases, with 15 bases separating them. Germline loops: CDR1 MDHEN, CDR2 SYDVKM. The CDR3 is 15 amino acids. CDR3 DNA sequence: TGTGCCAGCAGCAGGGAGGCCCTATATAATGAAAAACTGTTTTTT. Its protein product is CASSREALYNEKLFF.

CDR3 coding DNA: TGTGCCACCAGCCCACGGACTAGCGCGTCCTACAATGAGCAGTTCTTC. The encoded protein is CATSPRTSASYNEQFF. The chain recombines TRBV15 with TRBJ2-1, with 9 bases matching TRBD2. Germline assignment: CDR1 LNHNV and CDR2 YYDKDF (reference sequence). The CDR3 runs 16 residues. Unmatched junction bases numbered 6, after V lost 5 bases and J lost 1 base.

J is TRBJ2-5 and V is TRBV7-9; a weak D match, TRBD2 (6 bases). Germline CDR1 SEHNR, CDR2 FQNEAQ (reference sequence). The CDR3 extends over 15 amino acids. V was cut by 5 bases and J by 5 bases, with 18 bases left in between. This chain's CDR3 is CASSPRDFTGETQYF. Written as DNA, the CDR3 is TGTGCCAGCAGCCCAAGGGACTTTACTGGGGAGACCCAGTACTTC.

The CDR3 is CASSSGRSDTQYF. The CDR3 DNA reads as TGCGCCAGTTCTAGCGGGAGGTCAGATACGCAGTATTTT. V usage is TRBV5-1 and J usage is TRBJ2-3; 11 positions agree with TRBD2. CDR3 length equals 13 residues. V was pared by 8 bases and J by 4 bases, with 3 bases of the junction left unmatched. Germline V gene lookup returns CDR1 SGHRS and CDR2 YFSETQ.

This CDR3 is CASKGVGNTIYF. The CDR3 nucleotides are TGTGCCAGCAAGGGGGTGGGAAACACCATATATTTT. The genes are TRBV28 and TRBJ1-3, with D maybe TRBD1 (6 bases). The CDR3 runs 12 residues. The V gene lost 7 bases and the J gene lost 4 bases, with 8 bases spanning the gap. Germline values: CDR1 MDHEN, CDR2 SYDVKM.

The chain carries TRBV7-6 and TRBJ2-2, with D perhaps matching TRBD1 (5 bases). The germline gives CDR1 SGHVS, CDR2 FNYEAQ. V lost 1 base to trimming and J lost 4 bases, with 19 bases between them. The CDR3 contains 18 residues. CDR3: CASSLGPGQGVSTGELFF. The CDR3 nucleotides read TGTGCCAGCAGCTTAGGCCCCGGGCAGGGCGTTAGCACCGGGGAGCTGTTTTTT.

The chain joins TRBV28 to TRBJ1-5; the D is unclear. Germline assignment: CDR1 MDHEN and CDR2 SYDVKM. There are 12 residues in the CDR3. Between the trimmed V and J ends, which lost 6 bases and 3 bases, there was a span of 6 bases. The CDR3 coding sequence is TGTGCCAGCAGCGAGGTCAATCAGCCCCAGCATTTT. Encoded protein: CASSEVNQPQHF.

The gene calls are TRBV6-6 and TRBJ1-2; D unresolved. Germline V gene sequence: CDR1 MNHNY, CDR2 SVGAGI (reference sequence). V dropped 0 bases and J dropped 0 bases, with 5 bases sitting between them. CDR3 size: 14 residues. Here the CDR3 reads CASSYSGTNYGYTF. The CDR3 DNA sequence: TGTGCCAGCAGTTACTCGGGCACTAACTATGGCTACACCTTC.

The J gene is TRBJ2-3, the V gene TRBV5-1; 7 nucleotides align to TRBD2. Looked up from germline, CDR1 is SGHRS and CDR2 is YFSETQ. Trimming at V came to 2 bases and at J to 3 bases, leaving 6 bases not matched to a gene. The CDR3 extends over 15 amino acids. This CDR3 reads CASSLRGSGTDTQYF. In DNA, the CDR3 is TGCGCCAGCAGCTTACGCGGGAGTGGTACAGATACGCAGTATTTT.

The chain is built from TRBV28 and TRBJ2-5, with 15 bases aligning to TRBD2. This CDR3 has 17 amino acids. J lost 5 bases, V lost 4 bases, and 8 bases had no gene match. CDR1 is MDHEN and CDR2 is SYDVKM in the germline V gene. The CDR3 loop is CASSSGLAGGSRETQYF. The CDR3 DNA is TGTGCCAGCAGTTCGGGACTAGCGGGAGGTTCTAGGGAGACCCAGTACTTC.